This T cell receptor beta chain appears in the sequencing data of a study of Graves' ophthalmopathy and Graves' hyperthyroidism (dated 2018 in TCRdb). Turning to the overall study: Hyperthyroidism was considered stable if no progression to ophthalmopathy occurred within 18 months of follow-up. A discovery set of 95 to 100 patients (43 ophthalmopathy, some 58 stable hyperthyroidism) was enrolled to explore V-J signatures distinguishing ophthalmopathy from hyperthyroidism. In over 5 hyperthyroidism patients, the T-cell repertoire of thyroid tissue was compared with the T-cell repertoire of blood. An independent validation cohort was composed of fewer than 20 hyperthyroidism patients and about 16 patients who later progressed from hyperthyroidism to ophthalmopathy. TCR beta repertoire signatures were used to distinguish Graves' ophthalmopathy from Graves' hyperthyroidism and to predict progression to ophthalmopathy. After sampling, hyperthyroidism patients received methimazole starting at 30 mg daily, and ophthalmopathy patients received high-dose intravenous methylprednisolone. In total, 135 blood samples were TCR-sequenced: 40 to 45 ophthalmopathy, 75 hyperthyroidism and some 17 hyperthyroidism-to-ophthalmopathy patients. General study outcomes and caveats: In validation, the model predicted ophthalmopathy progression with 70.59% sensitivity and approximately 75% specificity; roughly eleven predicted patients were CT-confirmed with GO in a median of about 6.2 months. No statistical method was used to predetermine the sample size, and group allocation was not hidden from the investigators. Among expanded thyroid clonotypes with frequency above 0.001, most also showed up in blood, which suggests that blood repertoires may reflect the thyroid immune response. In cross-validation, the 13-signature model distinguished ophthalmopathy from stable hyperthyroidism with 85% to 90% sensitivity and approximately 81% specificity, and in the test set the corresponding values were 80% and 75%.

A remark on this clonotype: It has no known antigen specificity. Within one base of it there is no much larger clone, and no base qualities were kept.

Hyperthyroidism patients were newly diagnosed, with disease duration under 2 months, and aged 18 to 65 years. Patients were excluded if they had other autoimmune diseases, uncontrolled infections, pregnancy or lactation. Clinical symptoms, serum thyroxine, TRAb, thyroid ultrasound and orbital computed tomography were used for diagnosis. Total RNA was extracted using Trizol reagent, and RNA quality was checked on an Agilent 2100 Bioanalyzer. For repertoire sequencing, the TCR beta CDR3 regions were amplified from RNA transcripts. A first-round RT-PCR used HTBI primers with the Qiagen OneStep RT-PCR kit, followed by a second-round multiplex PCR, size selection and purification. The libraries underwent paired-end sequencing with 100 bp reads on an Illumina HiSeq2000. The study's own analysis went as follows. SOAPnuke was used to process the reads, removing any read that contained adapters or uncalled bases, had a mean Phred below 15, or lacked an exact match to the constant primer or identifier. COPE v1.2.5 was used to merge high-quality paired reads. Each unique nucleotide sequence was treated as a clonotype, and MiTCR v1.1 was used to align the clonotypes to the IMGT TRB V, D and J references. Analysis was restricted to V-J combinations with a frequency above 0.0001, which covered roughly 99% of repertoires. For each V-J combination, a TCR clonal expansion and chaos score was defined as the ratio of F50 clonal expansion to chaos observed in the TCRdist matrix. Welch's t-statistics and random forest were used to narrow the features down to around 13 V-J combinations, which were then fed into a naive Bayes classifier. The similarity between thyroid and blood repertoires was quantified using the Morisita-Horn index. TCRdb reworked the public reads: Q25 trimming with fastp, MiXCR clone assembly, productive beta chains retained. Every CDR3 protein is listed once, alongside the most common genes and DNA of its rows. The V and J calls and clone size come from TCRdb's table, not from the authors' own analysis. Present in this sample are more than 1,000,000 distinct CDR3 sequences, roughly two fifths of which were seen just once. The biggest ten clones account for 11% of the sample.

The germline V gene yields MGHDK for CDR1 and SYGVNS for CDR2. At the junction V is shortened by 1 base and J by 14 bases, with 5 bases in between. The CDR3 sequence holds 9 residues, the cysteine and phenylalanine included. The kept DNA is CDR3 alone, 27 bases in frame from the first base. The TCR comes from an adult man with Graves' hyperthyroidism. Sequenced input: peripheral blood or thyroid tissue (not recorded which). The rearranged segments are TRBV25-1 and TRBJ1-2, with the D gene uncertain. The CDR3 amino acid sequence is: CASSELGTF. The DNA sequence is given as TGTGCCAGCAGTGAATTGGGGACCTTC.